This T cell receptor beta chain was sequenced for a study of blood T cell repertoires in COVID-19. Per germline, CDR1 SNHLY and CDR2 FYNNEI. The V gene lost 8 bases and the J gene lost 2 bases, with 18 bases spanning the gap. There are 15 residues in the CDR3. Libraries were prepared by immunoSEQ multiplex PCR; TCRdb keeps only in-frame clonotypes and omits some of them. Here the sample spans tens of thousands of clones, 65% to 90% being singletons. This sequence was found in a woman between 55 and 75 years old with acute or convalescent COVID-19. The material sequenced was peripheral blood. V and J are TRBV2 and TRBJ1-1; D is uncertain. DNA of the CDR3: TGTGCCAGCCAAACCTCGCACAGAGCCAACACTGAAGCTTTCTTT. It is translated as CASQTSHRANTEAFF.